This TCR beta chain was sequenced in a study of blood T cell repertoires in COVID-19. Whole-study context: Specimens from acute and convalescent COVID-19 originated in the United States, Italy and Spain. PBMCs, B-cell-depleted T cells, or T cells were the source of the cDNA or gDNA that made up the material.

The germline V gene has CDR1 KGHSH and CDR2 LQKENI. Losses at the gene ends were 4 bases for V and 6 bases for J; bases not matched to a gene: 11. The CDR3 runs 15 residues. In the authors' workflow: Estimates of nucleated cell counts were drawn from the amplification of reference gene primers. TCRdb keeps only in-frame clones here, not all; method: immunoSEQ multiplex PCR. V and J calls plus clone size are reproduced from that table; the DNA served to infer D and trimming. The sample shows some 220,000 clones, around four fifths of them seen only once. While infection was still active, Seattle patients were enrolled and then followed longitudinally.

The sequenced sample consisted of peripheral blood. This chain joins TRBV18 and TRBJ2-7; 8 nucleotides agree with TRBD1. This TCR was sampled from a woman in her 70s with COVID-19, enrolled during active disease. For the CDR3, the DNA is TGTGCCAGCTCACAATACTCCGGGACAGGATCCGAGCAGTACTTC. This sequence encodes CASSQYSGTGSEQYF. Full variable domain (rest looked up from reference TRBV18 and TRBJ2-7): NAGVMQNPRHLVRRRGQEARLRCSPMKGHSHVYWYRQLPEEGLKFMVYLQKENIIDESGMPKERFSAEFPKEGPSILRIQQVVRGDSAAYFCASSQYSGTGSEQYFGPGTRLTVT.